This entry lists 20 T cell receptor beta chains sequenced from one sample in a study of identical twins. TCRdb passed the 5' RACE reads through MiXCR, listing each CDR3 protein once. The table includes fewer than 250,000 distinct CDR3 sequences, roughly 10% detected once. The sample taken for sequencing was memory (CD45RO+) T cells sorted from blood. The source of these receptors is a woman under 30 in good health.

This chain uses TRBV13 with TRBJ1-4; D might be TRBD1 (5 bases). Germline CDR1 reads PRHDT; CDR2 reads FYEKMQ (reference sequence). V lost 4 bases and J 8 bases, leaving 14 bases between the germline ends. The CDR3 contains 14 residues. The DNA of the CDR3 is TGTGCCAGCAGCTCCGGGACCGAGGGCGAAAAACTGTTTTTT. As protein: CASSSGTEGEKLFF.

This clonotype was counted between two and nine times. The chain uses TRBV20-1 and TRBJ2-3; TRBD2 agrees at 7 bases. This CDR3 has 14 residues. V was clipped by 3 bases and J by 2 bases; unmatched bases: 5. The germline V gene encodes CDR1 DFQATT and CDR2 SNEGSKA (reference sequence). The CDR3 DNA sequence: TGCAGTGCTAGCGGGCGGGAGAACACAGATACGCAGTATTTT. This translates into CSASGRENTDTQYF.

The chain recombines TRBV18 with TRBJ2-7, with TRBD1 identical over 8 bases. Losses at the gene ends were 6 bases for V and 3 bases for J; bases not matched to a gene: 7. CDR3 length: 14 amino acids. Per the germline V gene, CDR1 is KGHSH and CDR2 is LQKENI. The CDR3 loop reads CASSGSGQVYEQYF. The CDR3 coding sequence is TGTGCCAGCTCCGGATCGGGACAGGTCTACGAGCAGTACTTC.

This clonotype appeared a few times. The CDR3 spells CASSLRGGEAYNSPLHF. The CDR3 DNA reads TGTGCCAGCAGCTTGCGTGGGGGAGAGGCCTATAATTCACCCCTCCACTTT. This chain links TRBV5-6 with TRBJ1-6; maybe TRBD1 (5 bases). CDR1 is SGHDT and CDR2 is YYEEEE in the germline V gene. The CDR3 has 17 residues. Between the trimmed V and J ends, which lost 1 base and 2 bases, there was a span of 13 bases.

The chain uses TRBV6-1 and TRBJ2-7, with D perhaps matching TRBD2 (6 bases). CDR1 and CDR2 from the germline V gene are MNHNS and SASEGT. V was trimmed by 7 bases and J by 3 bases, leaving 16 bases between them. The CDR3 consists of 14 residues. CDR3 coding DNA: TGTGCCAGCAAAAAGGTGAAGGGACTCTACGAGCAGTACTTC. Translation gives CASKKVKGLYEQYF.

V and J are TRBV27 and TRBJ1-1; D perhaps matches TRBD1 (5 bases). V was pared by 4 bases and J by 1 base, with 10 bases between. The germline CDR1 and CDR2 sequences are MNHEY and SMNVEV (reference sequence). The length of the CDR3 is 14 residues. The chain's CDR3 is CASSSPGRNTEAFF. The CDR3 nucleotides read TGTGCCAGCAGTTCTCCAGGGAGGAACACTGAAGCTTTCTTT.

This clonotype was seen a few times. CDR3 in DNA: TGCAGCGTGTACAGCTACGAGCAGTACTTC. Translated: CSVYSYEQYF. The chain recombines TRBV29-1 with TRBJ2-7; D unresolved. Germline lookup yields CDR1 SQVTM and CDR2 ANQGSEA. V was clipped by 6 bases and J by 3 bases, with 6 bases between them. This CDR3 is built from 10 residues.

J is TRBJ2-1 and V is TRBV30; 8 nucleotides agree with TRBD2. V lost 4 bases to trimming and J lost 6 bases; unmatched junction nucleotides: 8. The CDR3 totals 14 residues. Germline V CDR1 and CDR2: GTSNPN, SVGIG (reference sequence). The CDR3 nucleotides read TGTGCCTGGACTAGCGGGTTCCCCGGCAATGAGCAGTTCTTC. This translates into CAWTSGFPGNEQFF.

A few counts support this clonotype. This chain uses TRBV9 with TRBJ2-4; 10 bases agree with TRBD2. V dropped 1 base and J dropped 6; count of bases not matched to a gene: 13. The CDR3 spans 18 residues. Germline CDR1 and CDR2: SGDLS and YYNGEE. The CDR3 protein is CASSVKGALAGGRNIQYF. For the CDR3, the DNA is TGTGCCAGCAGCGTAAAGGGGGCGTTAGCGGGAGGTAGAAACATTCAGTACTTC.

This clonotype was counted at least ten times. The chain employs TRBV5-6 and TRBJ2-1; D is unclear. Trimming stripped 0 bases from V and 5 bases from J, with 12 bases between. CDR1 and CDR2 from the germline V gene are SGHDT and YYEEEE. This CDR3 is 15 amino acids long. CDR3 sequence (DNA): TGTGCCAGCAGCTTGGGTCCCCCCCCCCACAATGAGCAGTTCTTC. Its translation is CASSLGPPPHNEQFF.

The rearrangement uses TRBV20-1 and TRBJ2-3; D is unresolved. The CDR3 loop spans 14 amino acids. CDR1 and CDR2 (germline): DFQATT, SNEGSKA (reference sequence). The V and J ends lost 1 base and 1 base respectively, with 9 bases between them. CDR3 in DNA: TGCAGTGCTAGAGCCCCGACTCGCACAGATACGCAGTATTTT. Its translation: CSARAPTRTDTQYF.

This clonotype was seen a handful of times. The CDR3 DNA is TGTGCCAGCAGTAGAGAACAAGCGGGAGGGAGCACAGATACGCAGTATTTT. Amino acid sequence: CASSREQAGGSTDTQYF. The V gene is TRBV6-1, the J gene TRBJ2-3; the match to TRBD2 covers 10 bases. This CDR3 has 17 amino acids. Germline CDR1 MNHNS, CDR2 SASEGT. V gave up 5 bases and J gave up 0 bases; unmatched junction bases: 8.

In this sample, this clonotype turned up a few times. This chain joins TRBV11-2 and TRBJ2-3; the D gene is possibly TRBD1 (6 bases). Germline V gene lookup returns CDR1 SGHAT and CDR2 FQNNGV. The CDR3 is 14 residues long. Deletions cut 6 bases from V and 4 bases from J, with 14 bases between. Written as DNA, the CDR3 is TGTGCCAGCAGACAGGGATGGGCGTCAGATACGCAGTATTTT. It is translated as CASRQGWASDTQYF.

In its sample, this clonotype was seen a few times. The chain combines TRBV6-2 or TRBV6-3 with TRBJ2-7; D possibly corresponds to TRBD2 (6 bases). Trimming left V 7 bases short and J 3 bases short, with 19 bases between. The CDR3 spans 15 residues. CDR1 is MNHEY and CDR2 is SVGEGT in the germline V gene. CDR3 sequence: CASNLISGPSYEQYF. In DNA, the CDR3 is TGTGCCAGCAACCTAATTAGCGGACCTAGCTACGAGCAGTACTTC.

This clonotype was found many times. The chain joins TRBV2 to TRBJ2-3; 8 bases agree with TRBD2. Germline CDR1 SNHLY, CDR2 FYNNEI. Trimming cost V 10 bases and J 2 bases; bases outside gene matches: 8. The CDR3 extends over 14 amino acids. Here the CDR3 DNA reads TGTGCCACCCAAGTAGCGGGGATCACAGATACGCAGTATTTT. It translates to CATQVAGITDTQYF.

This clonotype was found a few times. J is TRBJ2-1 and V is TRBV7-8; possibly TRBD2 for D (5 bases). The CDR3 has 14 residues. V shed 5 bases and J shed 8 bases, with 16 bases lying between them. Germline V lookup: CDR1 SGHVS, CDR2 FQNEAQ. CDR3 nucleotide sequence: TGTGCCAGCAGCCGATCCCGGGATGGGTATGAGCAGTTCTTC. Its translation: CASSRSRDGYEQFF.

This clonotype was found many times. V usage is TRBV3-1 and J usage is TRBJ1-1; unclear D gene. V was pared by 0 bases and J by 9 bases, with 8 bases between. This CDR3 has 12 amino acids. Per germline, CDR1 LGHDT and CDR2 YNNKEL (reference sequence). CDR3 coding DNA: TGTGCCAGCAGCCAAGAAGGGCAAAAAGCTTTCTTT. This translates into CASSQEGQKAFF.

The rearrangement joins TRBV9 to TRBJ2-2; D tentatively reads TRBD1 or TRBD2 (5 bases each). There are 17 residues in the CDR3. V was pared by 0 bases and J by 6 bases, with 18 bases between. The germline V gene has CDR1 SGDLS and CDR2 YYNGEE. The CDR3 reads CASSVDPGIGGPGELFF. CDR3 in DNA: TGTGCCAGCAGCGTAGATCCAGGGATAGGAGGTCCCGGGGAGCTGTTTTTT. The full variable domain, completed using reference TRBV9 and TRBJ2-2, is DSGVTQTPKHLITATGQRVTLRCSPRSGDLSVYWYQQSLDQGLQFLIQYYNGEERAKGNILERFSAQQFPDLHSELNLSSLELGDSALYFCASSVDPGIGGPGELFFGEGSRLTVL.

This clonotype was found a few times. This chain joins TRBV9 and TRBJ2-2; D might be TRBD2 (5 bases). The CDR3 spans 15 residues. The germline CDR1 and CDR2 sequences are SGDLS and YYNGEE. Deletions cut 2 bases from V and 0 bases from J, with 8 bases between. The CDR3 sequence: CASSVSGTNTGELFF. The CDR3 coding sequence is TGTGCCAGCAGCGTCAGCGGAACGAACACCGGGGAGCTGTTTTTT.

The chain links TRBV6-2 or TRBV6-3 to TRBJ2-7; no definite D call. Trimming stripped 2 bases from V and 2 bases from J, with 13 bases between. CDR3 length: 15 amino acids. CDR1 is MNHEY, CDR2 SVGEGT, per germline. The CDR3 sequence: CASSYHGRSTYEQYF. The DNA for the CDR3 is TGTGCCAGCAGTTACCACGGACGGTCAACCTACGAGCAGTACTTC.